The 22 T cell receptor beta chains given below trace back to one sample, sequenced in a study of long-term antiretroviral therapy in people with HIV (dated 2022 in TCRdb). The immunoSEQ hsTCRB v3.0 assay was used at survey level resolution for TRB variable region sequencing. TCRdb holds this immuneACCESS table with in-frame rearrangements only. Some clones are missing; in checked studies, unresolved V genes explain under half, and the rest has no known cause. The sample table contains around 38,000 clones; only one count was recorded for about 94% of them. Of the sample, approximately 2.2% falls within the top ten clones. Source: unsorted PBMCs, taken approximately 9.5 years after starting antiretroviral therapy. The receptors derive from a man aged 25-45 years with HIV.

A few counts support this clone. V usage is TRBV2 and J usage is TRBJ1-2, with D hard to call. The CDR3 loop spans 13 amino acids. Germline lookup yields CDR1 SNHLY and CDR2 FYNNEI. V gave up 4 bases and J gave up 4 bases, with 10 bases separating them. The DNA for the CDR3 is TGTGCCAGCAGTGGTCGGGAGAGCTATGGCTACACCTTC. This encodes CASSGRESYGYTF.

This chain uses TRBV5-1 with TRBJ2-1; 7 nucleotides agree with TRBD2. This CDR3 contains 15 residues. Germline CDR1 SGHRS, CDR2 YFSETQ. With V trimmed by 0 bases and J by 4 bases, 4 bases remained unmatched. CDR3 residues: CASSLDLSGYNEQFF. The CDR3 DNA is TGCGCCAGCAGCTTGGATCTTAGCGGGTACAATGAGCAGTTCTTC.

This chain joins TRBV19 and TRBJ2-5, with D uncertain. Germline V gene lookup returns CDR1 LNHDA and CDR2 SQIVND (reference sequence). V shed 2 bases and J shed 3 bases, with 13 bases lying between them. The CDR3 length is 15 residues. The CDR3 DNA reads TGTGCCAGTAGTATAATGGGCACCTTGGAAGAGACCCAGTACTTC. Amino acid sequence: CASSIMGTLEETQYF.

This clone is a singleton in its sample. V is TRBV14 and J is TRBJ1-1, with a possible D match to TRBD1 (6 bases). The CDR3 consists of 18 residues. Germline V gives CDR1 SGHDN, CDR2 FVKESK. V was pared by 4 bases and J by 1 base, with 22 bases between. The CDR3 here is CASSPRGRDTRRNTEAFF. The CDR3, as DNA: TGTGCCAGCAGCCCTAGGGGACGGGACACCAGAAGGAACACTGAAGCTTTCTTT.

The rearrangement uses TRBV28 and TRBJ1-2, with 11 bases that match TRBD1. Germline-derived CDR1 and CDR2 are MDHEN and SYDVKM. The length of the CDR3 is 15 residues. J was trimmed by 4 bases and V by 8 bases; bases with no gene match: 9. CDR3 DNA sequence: TGTGCCAGCCGTCCCGGGACAGGGGGAACCTATGGCTACACCTTC. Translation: CASRPGTGGTYGYTF.

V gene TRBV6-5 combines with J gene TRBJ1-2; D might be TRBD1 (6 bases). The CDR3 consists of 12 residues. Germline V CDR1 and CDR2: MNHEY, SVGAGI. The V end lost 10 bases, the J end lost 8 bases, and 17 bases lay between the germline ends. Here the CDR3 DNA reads TGTGCCACCTCTTTGGGGGGCCGAGGCTACACCTTC. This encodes CATSLGGRGYTF.

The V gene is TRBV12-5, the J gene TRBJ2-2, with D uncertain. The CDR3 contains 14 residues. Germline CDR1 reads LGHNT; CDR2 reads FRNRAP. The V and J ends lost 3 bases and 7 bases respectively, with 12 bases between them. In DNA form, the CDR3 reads TGTGCTAGTGGTTTCGCAGAAGAATTCGGGGAGCTGTTTTTT. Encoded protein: CASGFAEEFGELFF. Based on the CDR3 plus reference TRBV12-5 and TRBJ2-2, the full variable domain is DARVTQTPRHKVTEMGQEVTMRCQPILGHNTVFWYRQTMMQGLELLAYFRNRAPLDDSGMPKDRFSAEMPDATLATLKIQPSEPRDSAVYFCASGFAEEFGELFFGEGSRLTVL.

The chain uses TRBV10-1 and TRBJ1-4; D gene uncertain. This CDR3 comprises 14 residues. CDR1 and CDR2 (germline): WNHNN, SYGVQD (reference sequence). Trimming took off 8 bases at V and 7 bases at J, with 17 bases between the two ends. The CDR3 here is CASARTPDGEKLFF. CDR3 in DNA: TGCGCCAGCGCCCGGACCCCAGACGGTGAAAAACTGTTTTTT.

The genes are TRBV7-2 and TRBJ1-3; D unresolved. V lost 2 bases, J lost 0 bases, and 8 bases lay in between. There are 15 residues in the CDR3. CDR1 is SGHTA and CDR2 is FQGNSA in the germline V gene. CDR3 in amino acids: CASSLIPTSGNTIYF. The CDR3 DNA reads TGTGCCAGCAGCTTAATCCCAACCTCTGGAAACACCATATATTTT.

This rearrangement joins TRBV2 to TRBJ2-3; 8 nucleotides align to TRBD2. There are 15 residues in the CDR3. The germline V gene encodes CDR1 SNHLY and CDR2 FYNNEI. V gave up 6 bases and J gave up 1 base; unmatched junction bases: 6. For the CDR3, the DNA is TGTGCCAGCAGGAAAGCGGGGGTACGCACAGATACGCAGTATTTT. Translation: CASRKAGVRTDTQYF.

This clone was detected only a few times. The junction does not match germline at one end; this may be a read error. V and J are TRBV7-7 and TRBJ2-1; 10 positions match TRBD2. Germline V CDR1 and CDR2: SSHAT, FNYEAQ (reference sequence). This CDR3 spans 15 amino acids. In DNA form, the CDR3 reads TGTGCTAGCAGCTTAGGGCTAGCGGGGGACAATGAGCAGTTCTTC. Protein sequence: CASSLGLAGDNEQFF.

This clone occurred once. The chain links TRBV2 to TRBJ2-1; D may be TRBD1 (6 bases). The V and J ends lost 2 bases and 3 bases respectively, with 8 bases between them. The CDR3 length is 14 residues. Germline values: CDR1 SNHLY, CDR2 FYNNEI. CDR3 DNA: TGTGCCAGCAGTGAATGGGACAACTACAATGAGCAGTTCTTC. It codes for CASSEWDNYNEQFF.

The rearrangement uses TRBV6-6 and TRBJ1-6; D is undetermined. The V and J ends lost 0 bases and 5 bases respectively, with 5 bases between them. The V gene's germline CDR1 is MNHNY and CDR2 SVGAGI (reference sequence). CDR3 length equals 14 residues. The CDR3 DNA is TGTGCCAGCAGTTACTCAGGAGATAATTCACCCCTCCACTTT. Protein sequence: CASSYSGDNSPLHF.

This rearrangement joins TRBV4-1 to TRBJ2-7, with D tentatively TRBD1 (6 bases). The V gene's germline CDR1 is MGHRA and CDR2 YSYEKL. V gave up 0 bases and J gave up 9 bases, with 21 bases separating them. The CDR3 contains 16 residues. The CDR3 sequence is CASSQDPRVQGFWQYF. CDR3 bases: TGCGCCAGCAGCCAAGATCCGCGGGTCCAGGGGTTTTGGCAGTACTTC.

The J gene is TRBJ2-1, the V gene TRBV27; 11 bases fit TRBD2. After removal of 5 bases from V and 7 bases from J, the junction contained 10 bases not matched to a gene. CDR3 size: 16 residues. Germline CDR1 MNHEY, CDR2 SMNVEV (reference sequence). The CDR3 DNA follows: TGTGCCAGCAGTCCCCGGGTAGCGGGGGGGCAAAATGAGCAGTTCTTC. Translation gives CASSPRVAGGQNEQFF.

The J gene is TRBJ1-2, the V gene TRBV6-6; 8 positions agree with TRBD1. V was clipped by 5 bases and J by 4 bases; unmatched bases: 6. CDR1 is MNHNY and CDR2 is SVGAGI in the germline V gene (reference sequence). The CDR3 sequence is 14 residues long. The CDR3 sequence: CASSPGTGVYGYTF. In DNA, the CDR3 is TGTGCCAGCAGTCCCGGGACAGGTGTCTATGGCTACACCTTC.

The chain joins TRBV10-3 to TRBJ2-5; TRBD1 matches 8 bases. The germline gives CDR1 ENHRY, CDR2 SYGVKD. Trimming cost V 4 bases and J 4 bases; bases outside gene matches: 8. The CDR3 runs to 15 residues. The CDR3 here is CAISVGRGRGETQYF. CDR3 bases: TGTGCCATCAGTGTTGGCAGGGGGCGCGGAGAGACCCAGTACTTC.

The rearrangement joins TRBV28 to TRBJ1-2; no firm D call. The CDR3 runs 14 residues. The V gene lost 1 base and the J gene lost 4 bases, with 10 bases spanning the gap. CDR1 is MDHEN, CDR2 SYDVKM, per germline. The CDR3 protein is CASSLSASTYGYTF. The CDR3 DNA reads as TGTGCCAGCAGTTTATCGGCGTCTACCTATGGCTACACCTTC.

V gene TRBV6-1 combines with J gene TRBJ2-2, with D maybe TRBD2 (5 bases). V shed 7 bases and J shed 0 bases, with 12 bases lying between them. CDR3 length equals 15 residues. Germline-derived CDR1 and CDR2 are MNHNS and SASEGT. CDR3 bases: TGTGCCAGCACGGTCAGCGGCGCGAACACCGGGGAGCTGTTTTTT. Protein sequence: CASTVSGANTGELFF.

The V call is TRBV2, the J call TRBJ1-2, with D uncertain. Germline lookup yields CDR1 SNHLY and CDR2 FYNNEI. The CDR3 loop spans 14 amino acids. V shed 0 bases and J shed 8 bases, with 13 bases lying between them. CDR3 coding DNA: TGTGCCAGCAGTGAAGCGCTTCGGGTACCCGGCTACACCTTC. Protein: CASSEALRVPGYTF.

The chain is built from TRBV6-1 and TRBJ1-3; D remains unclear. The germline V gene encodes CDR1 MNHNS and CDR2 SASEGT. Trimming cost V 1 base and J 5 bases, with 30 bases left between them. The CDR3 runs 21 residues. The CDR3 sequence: CASSEDARPPLVVPGRNTIYF. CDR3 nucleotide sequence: TGTGCCAGCAGTGAAGACGCCAGGCCCCCCCTGGTTGTGCCAGGCCGAAACACCATATATTTT.

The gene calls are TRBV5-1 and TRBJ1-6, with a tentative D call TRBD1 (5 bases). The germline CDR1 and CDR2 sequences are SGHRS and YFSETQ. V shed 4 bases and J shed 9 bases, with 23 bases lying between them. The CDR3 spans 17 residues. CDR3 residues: CASSLRPSEGDTSPLHF. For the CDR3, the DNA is TGCGCCAGCAGCCTACGGCCCTCGGAAGGGGATACTTCACCCCTCCACTTT. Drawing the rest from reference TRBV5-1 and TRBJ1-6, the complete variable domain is KAGVTQTPRYLIKTRGQQVTLSCSPISGHRSVSWYQQTPGQGLQFLFEYFSETQRNKGNFPGRFSGRQFSNSRSEMNVSTLELGDSALYLCASSLRPSEGDTSPLHFGNGTRLTVT.